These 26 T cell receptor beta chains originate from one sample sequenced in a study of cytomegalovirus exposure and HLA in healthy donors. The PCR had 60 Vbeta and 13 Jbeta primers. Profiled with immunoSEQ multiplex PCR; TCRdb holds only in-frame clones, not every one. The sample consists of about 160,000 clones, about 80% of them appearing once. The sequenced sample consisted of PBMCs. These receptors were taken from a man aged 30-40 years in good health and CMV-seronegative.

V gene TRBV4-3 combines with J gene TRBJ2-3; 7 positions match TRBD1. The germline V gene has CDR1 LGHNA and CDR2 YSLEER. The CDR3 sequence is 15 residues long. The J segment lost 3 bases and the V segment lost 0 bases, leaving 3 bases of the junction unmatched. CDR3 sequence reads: CASSQEDRATDTQYF. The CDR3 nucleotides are TGCGCCAGCAGCCAAGAAGACAGGGCGACAGATACGCAGTATTTT.

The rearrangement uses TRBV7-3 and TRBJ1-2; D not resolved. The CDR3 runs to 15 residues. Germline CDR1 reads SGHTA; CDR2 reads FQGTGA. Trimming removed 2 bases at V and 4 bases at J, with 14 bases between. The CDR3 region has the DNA TGTGCCAGCAGCTTAGGCCCCCAAACCTCCTATGGCTACACCTTC. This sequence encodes CASSLGPQTSYGYTF.

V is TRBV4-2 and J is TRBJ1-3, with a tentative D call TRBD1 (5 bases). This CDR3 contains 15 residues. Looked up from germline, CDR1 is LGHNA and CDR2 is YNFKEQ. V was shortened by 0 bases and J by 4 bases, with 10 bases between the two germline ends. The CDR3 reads CASSQDRGLGNTIYF. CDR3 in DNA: TGTGCCAGCAGCCAAGATCGGGGGTTAGGAAACACCATATATTTT.

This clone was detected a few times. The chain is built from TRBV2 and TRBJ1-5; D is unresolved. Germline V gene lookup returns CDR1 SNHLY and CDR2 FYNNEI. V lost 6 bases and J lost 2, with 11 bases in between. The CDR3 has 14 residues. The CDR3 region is CASRPMVGNQPQHF. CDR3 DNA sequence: TGTGCCAGCAGACCGATGGTAGGCAATCAGCCCCAGCATTTT.

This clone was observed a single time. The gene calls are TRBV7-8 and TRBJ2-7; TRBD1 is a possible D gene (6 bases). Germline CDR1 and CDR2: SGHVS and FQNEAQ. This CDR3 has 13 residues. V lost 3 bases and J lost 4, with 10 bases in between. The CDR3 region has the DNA TGTGCCAGCAGCTTTAAACAGGGTTACGAGCAGTACTTC. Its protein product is CASSFKQGYEQYF.

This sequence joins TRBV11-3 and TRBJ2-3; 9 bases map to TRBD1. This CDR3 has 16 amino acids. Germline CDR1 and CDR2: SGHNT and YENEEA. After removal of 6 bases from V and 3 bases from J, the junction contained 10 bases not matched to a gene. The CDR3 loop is CASSLKGTGRTDTQYF. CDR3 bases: TGTGCCAGCAGTTTAAAGGGGACAGGGAGGACAGATACGCAGTATTTT.

The CDR3 sequence: CASSLVSAGGLFF. CDR3 in DNA: TGTGCCAGCAGCTTAGTCTCGGCCGGGGGACTGTTTTTT. The rearrangement joins TRBV7-2 to TRBJ1-4, with D perhaps matching TRBD1 (5 bases). The CDR3 spans 13 residues. Looked up from germline, CDR1 is SGHTA and CDR2 is FQGNSA. V lost 1 base to trimming and J lost 13 bases, with 13 bases between them.

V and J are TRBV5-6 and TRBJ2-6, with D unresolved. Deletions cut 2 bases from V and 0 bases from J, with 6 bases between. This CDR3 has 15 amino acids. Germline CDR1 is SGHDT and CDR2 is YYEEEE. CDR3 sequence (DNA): TGTGCCAGCAGCTTAACTCTCTCTGGGGCCAACGTCCTGACTTTC. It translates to CASSLTLSGANVLTF.

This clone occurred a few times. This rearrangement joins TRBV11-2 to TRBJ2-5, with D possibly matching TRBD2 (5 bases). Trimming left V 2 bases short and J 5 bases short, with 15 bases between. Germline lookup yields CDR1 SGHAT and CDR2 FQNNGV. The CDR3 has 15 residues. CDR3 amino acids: CASSLIWASRETQYF. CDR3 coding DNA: TGTGCCAGCAGCTTAATCTGGGCTAGCCGTGAGACCCAGTACTTC. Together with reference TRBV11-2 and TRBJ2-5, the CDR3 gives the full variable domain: EAGVAQSPRYKIIEKRQSVAFWCNPISGHATLYWYQQILGQGPKLLIQFQNNGVVDDSQLPKDRFSAERLKGVDSTLKIQPAKLEDSAVYLCASSLIWASRETQYFGPGTRLLVL.

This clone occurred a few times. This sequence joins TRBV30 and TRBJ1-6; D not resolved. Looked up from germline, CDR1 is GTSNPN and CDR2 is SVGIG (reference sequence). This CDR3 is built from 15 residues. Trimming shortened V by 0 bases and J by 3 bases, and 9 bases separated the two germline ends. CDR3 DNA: TGTGCCTGGAGTGTAGGAGGGAACTATAATTCACCCCTCCACTTT. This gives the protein CAWSVGGNYNSPLHF.

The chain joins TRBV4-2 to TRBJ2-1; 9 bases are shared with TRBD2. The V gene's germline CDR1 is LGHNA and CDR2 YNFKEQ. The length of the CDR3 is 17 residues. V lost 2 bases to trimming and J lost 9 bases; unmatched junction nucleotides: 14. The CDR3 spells CASSQRAGREGNGEQFF. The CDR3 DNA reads TGTGCCAGCAGCCAAAGGGCGGGGCGGGAGGGCAACGGTGAGCAGTTCTTC.

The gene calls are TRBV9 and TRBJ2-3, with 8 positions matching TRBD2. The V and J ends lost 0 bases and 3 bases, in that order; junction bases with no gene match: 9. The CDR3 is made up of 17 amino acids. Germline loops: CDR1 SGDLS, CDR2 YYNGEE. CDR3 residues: CASSVGTGGVRTDTQYF. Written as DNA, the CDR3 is TGTGCCAGCAGCGTAGGAACGGGAGGGGTGCGTACAGATACGCAGTATTTT.

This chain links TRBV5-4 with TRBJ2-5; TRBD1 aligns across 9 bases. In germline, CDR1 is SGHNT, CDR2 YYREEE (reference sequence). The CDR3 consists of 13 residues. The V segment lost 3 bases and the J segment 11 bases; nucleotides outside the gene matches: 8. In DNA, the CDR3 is TGTGCCAGCAGCTGGACCCGGGACAGGGAGCAGTACTTC. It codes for CASSWTRDREQYF.

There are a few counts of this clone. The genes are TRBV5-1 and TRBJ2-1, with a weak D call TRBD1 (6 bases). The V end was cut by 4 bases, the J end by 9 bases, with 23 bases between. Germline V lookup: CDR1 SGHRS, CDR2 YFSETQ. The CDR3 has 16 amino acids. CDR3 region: CASSAYRAQAFSEQFF. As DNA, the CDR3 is TGCGCCAGCAGCGCATACAGGGCCCAGGCGTTCAGTGAGCAGTTCTTC.

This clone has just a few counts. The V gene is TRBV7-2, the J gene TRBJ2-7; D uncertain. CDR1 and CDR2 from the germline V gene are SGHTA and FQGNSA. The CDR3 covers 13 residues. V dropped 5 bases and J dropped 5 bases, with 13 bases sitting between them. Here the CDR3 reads CASSPYITHEQYF. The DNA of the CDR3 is TGTGCCAGCAGCCCCTATATTACCCACGAGCAGTACTTC.

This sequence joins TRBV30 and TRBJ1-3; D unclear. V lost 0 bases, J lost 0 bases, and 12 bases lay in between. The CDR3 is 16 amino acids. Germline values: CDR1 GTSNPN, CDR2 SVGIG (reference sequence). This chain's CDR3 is CAWSVLPVNSGNTIYF. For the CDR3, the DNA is TGTGCCTGGAGTGTACTTCCCGTTAACTCTGGAAACACCATATATTTT.

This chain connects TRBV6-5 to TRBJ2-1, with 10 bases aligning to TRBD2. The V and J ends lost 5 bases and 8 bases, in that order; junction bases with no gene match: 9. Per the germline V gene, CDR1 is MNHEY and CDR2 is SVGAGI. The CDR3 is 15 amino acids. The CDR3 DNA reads TGTGCCAGCAGTCGAGGGACTAGCGAGAGTGATGAGCAGTTCTTC. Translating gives CASSRGTSESDEQFF.

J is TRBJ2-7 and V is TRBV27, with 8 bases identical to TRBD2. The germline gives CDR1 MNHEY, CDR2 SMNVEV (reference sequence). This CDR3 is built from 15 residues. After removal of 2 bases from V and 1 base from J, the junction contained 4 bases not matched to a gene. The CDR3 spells CASSLAGGLSYEQYF. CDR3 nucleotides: TGTGCCAGCAGTTTAGCGGGAGGTTTATCCTACGAGCAGTACTTC.

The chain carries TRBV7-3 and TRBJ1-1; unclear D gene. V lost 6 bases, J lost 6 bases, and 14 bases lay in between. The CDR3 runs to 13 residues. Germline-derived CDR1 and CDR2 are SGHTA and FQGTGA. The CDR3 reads CASSPTRGSEAFF. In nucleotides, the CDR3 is TGTGCCAGCAGTCCAACGAGAGGTTCTGAAGCTTTCTTT. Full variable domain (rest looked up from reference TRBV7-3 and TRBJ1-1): GAGVSQTPSNKVTEKGKYVELRCDPISGHTALYWYRQSLGQGPEFLIYFQGTGAADDSGLPNDRFFAVRPEGSVSTLKIQRTERGDSAVYLCASSPTRGSEAFFGQGTRLTVV.

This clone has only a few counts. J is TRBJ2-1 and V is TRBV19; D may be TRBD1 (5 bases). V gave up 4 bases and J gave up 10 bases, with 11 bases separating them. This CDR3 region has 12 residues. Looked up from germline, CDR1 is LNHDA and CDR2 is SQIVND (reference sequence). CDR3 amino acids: CASSTYRLEQFF. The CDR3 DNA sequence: TGTGCCAGTAGTACATACAGGTTGGAGCAGTTCTTC.

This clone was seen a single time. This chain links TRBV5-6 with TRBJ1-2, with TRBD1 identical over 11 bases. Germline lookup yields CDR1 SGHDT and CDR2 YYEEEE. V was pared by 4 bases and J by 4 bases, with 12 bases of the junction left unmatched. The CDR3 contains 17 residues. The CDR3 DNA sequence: TGTGCCAGCAGCCAAATAAAAGGGACAGGGGGACGCTATGGCTACACCTTC. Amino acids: CASSQIKGTGGRYGYTF.

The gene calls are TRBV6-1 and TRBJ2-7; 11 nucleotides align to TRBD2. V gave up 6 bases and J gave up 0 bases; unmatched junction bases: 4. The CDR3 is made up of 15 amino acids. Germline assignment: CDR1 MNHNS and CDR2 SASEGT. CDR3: CASRTGTSGSYEQYF. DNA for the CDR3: TGTGCCAGCAGGACCGGGACTAGCGGCTCCTACGAGCAGTACTTC.

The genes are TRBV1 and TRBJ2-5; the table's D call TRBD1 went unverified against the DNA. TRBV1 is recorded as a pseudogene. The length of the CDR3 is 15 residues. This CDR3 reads CTSSQNGGPTETQYF. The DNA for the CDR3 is TGCACCAGCAGCCAAAATGGGGGCCCCACGGAGACCCAGTACTTC.

The CDR3 sequence is CASSTGEVTDRPYEQYF. For the CDR3, the DNA is TGTGCCAGCAGTACGGGGGAGGTCACAGACCGACCCTACGAGCAGTACTTC. The V gene is TRBV7-2, the J gene TRBJ2-7; weak D call: TRBD2 (6 bases). V lost 6 bases, J lost 2 bases, and 23 bases lay in between. This CDR3 has 17 amino acids. CDR1 SGHTA and CDR2 FQGNSA come from the germline V gene.

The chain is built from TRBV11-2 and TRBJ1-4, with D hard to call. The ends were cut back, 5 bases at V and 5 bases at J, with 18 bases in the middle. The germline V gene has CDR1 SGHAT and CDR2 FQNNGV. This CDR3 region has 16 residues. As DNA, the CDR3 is TGTGCCAGCAGCCCCACCGGCCAGGCGTACAATGAAAAACTGTTTTTT. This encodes CASSPTGQAYNEKLFF.

CDR3 region: CASNFGGGQGQPQHF. Here the CDR3 DNA reads TGTGCCAGCAATTTTGGAGGGGGCCAGGGTCAGCCCCAGCATTTT. The chain is built from TRBV28 and TRBJ1-5; 7 nucleotides align to TRBD1. Germline lookup yields CDR1 MDHEN and CDR2 SYDVKM. The CDR3 runs to 15 residues. J was trimmed by 6 bases and V by 7 bases; bases with no gene match: 12. Complete variable domain (other parts from reference TRBV28 and TRBJ1-5): DVKVTQSSRYLVKRTGEKVFLECVQDMDHENMFWYRQDPGLGLRLIYFSYDVKMKEKGDIPEGYSVSREKKERFSLILESASTNQTSMYLCASNFGGGQGQPQHFGDGTRLSIL.